This T cell receptor (beta chain) is drawn from a study of T cell repertoires in cytomegalovirus infection. Across the whole study: Both recently identified HLA-C-restricted and well-studied HLA-B-restricted CMV epitopes were used in the study. Matching HLA type and CMV infection were both indicated by public TCR beta signatures.

Germline CDR1 is SEHNR and CDR2 is FQNEAQ (reference sequence). This CDR3 spans 15 amino acids. V lost 1 base and J lost 5, with 14 bases in between. TCRdb re-called the reads through MiXCR, storing one row per CDR3 protein. This sample has about 920,000 distinct CDR3 sequences, with around 29% found just once. This clonotype has just a few counts. Its antigen is not known. Study-wide results and limits: Totalled public TCR beta family frequency picked out people who carried CMV plus the relevant HLA. Predominance within the ex vivo response was attributable to HLA-C-restricted CMV-specific TCR beta clonotypes.

V usage is TRBV7-9 and J usage is TRBJ1-1; the D gene is possibly TRBD1 (5 bases). The clonotype originates from a human donor in good health (CMV status not recorded). Some clones in this sample may be carry-over from other donors' samples. Here the sequenced sample was cultured CD8+ T cells from PBMCs, taken from culture after CMV antigen stimulation. In DNA form, the CDR3 reads TGTGCCAGCAGCTTAGGATCCAGGGCGGGGACTGAAGCTTTCTTT. Its translation is CASSLGSRAGTEAFF.